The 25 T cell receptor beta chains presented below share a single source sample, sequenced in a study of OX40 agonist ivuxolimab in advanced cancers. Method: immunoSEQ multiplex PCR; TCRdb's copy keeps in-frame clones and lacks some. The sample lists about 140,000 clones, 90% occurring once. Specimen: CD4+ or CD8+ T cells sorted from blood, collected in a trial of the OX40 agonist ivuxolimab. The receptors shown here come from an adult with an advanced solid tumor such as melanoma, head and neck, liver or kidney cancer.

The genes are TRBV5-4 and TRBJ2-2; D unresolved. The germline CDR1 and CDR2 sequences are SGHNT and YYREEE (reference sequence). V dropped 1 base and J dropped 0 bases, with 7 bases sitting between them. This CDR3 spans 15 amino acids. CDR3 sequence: CASSLQATNTGELFF. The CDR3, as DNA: TGTGCCAGCAGCTTGCAGGCCACGAACACCGGGGAGCTGTTTTTT.

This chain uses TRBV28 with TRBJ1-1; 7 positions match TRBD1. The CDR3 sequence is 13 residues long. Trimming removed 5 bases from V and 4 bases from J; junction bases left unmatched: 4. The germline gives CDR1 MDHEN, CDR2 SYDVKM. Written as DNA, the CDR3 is TGTGCCAGCAGTCTAAGGGGGCTCACTGAAGCTTTCTTT. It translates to CASSLRGLTEAFF.

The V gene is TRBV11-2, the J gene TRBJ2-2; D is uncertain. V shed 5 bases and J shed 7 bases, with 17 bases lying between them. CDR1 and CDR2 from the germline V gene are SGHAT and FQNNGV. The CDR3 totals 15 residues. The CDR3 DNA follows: TGTGCCAGCAGCCAGTCCATGGCGAATGTCGGGGAGCTGTTTTTT. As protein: CASSQSMANVGELFF.

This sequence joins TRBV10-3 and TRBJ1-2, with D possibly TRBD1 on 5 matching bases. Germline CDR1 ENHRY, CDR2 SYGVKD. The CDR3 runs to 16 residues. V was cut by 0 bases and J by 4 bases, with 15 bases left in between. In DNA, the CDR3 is TGTGCCATCAGTGAGTCCTGGGACGGAAGTCCCTATGGCTACACCTTC. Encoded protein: CAISESWDGSPYGYTF.

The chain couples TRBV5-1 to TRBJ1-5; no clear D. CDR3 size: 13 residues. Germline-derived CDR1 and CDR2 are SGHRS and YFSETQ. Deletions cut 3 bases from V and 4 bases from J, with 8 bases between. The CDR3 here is CASSYDINQPQHF. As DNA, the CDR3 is TGCGCCAGCAGCTACGACATTAATCAGCCCCAGCATTTT.

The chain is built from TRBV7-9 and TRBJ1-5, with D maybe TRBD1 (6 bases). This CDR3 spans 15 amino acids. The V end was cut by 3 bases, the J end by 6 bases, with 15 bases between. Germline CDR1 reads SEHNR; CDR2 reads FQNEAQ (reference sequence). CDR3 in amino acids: CASSLETGSGQPQHF. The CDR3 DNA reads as TGTGCCAGCAGCTTGGAGACAGGATCAGGTCAGCCCCAGCATTTT.

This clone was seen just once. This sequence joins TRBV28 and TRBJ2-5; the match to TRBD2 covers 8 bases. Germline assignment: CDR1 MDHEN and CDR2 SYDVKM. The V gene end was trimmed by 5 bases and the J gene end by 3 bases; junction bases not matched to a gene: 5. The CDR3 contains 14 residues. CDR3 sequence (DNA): TGTGCCAGCAGTGCCTCAGCGGGAGAAGAGACCCAGTACTTC. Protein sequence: CASSASAGEETQYF.

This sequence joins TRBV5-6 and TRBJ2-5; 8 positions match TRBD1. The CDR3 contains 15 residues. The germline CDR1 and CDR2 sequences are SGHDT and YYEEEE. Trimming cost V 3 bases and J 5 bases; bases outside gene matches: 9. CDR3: CASSYRGQGSETQYF. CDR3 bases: TGTGCCAGCAGCTACCGCGGACAGGGTAGTGAGACCCAGTACTTC.

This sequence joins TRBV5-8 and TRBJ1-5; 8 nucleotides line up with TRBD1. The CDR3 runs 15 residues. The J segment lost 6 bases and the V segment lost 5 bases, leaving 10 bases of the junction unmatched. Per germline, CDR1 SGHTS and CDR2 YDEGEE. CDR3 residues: CASSFAGTGSQPQHF. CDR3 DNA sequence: TGTGCCAGCAGTTTTGCCGGGACAGGCAGTCAGCCCCAGCATTTT.

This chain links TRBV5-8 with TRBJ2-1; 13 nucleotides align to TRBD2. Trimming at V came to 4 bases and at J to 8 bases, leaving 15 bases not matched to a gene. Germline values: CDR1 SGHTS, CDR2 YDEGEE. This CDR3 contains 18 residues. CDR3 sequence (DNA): TGTGCCAGCAGCCGGGTGGGGACTAGCGGGGATATCGGCGATGAGCAGTTCTTC. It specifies CASSRVGTSGDIGDEQFF.

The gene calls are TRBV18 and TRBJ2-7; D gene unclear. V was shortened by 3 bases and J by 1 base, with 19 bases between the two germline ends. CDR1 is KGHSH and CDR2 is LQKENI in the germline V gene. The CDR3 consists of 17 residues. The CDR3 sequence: CASSPRPPRLESYEQYF. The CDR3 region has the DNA TGTGCCAGCTCACCCAGACCCCCCAGACTGGAGTCCTACGAGCAGTACTTC.

This CDR3 is CASSSRDPTGELFF. Written as DNA, the CDR3 is TGCGCCAGCAGCTCCCGGGACCCCACCGGGGAGCTGTTTTTT. The chain employs TRBV5-1 and TRBJ2-2, with D tentatively TRBD1 or TRBD2 (5 bases each). The CDR3 contains 14 residues. The V end was cut by 3 bases, the J end by 4 bases, with 10 bases between. Germline assignment: CDR1 SGHRS and CDR2 YFSETQ. Supplemented by reference TRBV5-1 and TRBJ2-2, the full variable domain reads KAGVTQTPRYLIKTRGQQVTLSCSPISGHRSVSWYQQTPGQGLQFLFEYFSETQRNKGNFPGRFSGRQFSNSRSEMNVSTLELGDSALYLCASSSRDPTGELFFGEGSRLTVL.

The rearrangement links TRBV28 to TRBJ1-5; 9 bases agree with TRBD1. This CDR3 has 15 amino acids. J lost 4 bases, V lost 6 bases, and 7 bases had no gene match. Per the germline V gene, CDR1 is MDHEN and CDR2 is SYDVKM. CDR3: CASRSPGQGNQPQHF. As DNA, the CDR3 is TGTGCCAGCAGGTCTCCGGGACAGGGTAATCAGCCCCAGCATTTT.

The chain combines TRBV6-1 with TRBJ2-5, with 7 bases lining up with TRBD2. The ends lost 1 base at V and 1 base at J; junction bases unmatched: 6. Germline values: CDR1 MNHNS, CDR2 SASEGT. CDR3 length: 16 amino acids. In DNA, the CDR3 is TGTGCCAGCAGTGAAGGACCAGCGGGGCTCCAAGAGACCCAGTACTTC. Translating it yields CASSEGPAGLQETQYF.

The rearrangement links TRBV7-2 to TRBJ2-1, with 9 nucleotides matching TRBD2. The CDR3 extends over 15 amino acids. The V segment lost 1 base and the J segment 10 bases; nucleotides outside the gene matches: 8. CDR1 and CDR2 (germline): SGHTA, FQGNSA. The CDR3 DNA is TGTGCCAGCAGCTTAGGGCTAGCGGGGAGGCGAGAGCAGTTCTTC. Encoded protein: CASSLGLAGRREQFF.

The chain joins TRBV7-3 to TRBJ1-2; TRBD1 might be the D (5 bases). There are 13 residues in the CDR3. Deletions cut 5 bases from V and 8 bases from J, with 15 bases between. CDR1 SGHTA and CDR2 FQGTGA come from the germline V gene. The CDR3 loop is CASSPGPGTGYTF. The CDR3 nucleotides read TGTGCCAGCAGCCCAGGGCCTGGGACCGGCTACACCTTC.

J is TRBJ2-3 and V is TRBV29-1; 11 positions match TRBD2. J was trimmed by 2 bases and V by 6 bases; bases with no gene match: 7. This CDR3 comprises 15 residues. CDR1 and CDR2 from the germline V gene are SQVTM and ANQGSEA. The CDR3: CSVAGLAEPTDTQYF. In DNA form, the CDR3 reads TGCAGCGTCGCGGGACTAGCGGAGCCCACAGATACGCAGTATTTT.

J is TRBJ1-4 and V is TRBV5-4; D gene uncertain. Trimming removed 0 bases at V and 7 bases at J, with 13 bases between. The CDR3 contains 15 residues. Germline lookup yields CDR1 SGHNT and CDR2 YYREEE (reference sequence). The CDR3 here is CASSLANARSEKLFF. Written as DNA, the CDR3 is TGTGCCAGCAGCTTGGCGAACGCCCGTAGTGAAAAACTGTTTTTT.

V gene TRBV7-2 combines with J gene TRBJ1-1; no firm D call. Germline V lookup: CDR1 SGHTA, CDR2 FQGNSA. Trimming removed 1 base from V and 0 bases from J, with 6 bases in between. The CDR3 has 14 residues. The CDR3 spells CASSLDNLNTEAFF. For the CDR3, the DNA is TGTGCCAGCAGCTTAGACAACCTGAACACTGAAGCTTTCTTT.

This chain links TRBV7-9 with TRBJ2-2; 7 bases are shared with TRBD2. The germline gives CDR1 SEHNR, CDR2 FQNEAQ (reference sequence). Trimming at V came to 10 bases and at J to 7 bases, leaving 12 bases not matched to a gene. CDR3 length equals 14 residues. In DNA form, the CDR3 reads TGTGCCACCTCGGGGAGGGGCCAGGGCGGGGAGCTGTTTTTT. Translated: CATSGRGQGGELFF.

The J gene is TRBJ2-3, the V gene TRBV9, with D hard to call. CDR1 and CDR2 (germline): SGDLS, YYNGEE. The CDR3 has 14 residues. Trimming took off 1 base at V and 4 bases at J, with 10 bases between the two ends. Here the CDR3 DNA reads TGTGCCAGCAGCGTACAAGGCCCGCCAGATACGCAGTATTTT. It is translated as CASSVQGPPDTQYF.

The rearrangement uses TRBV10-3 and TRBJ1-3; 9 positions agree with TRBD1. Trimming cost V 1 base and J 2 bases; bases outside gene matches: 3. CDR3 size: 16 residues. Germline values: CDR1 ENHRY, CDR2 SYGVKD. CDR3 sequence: CAISELQGATGNTIYF. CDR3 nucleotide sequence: TGTGCCATCAGTGAGTTACAGGGGGCAACTGGAAACACCATATATTTT.

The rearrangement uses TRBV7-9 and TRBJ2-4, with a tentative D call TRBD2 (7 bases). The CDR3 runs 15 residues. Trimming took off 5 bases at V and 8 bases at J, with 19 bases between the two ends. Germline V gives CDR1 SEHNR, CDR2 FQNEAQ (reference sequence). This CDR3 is CASSPQGGAGDIQYF. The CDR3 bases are TGTGCCAGCAGCCCCCAAGGGGGGGCGGGGGACATTCAGTACTTC.

The chain's CDR3 is CASSSQGRGGDEQYF. CDR3 bases: TGTGCCAGCAGCAGCCAAGGGAGGGGAGGCGACGAGCAGTACTTC. The chain recombines TRBV7-3 with TRBJ2-7; TRBD2 agrees at 7 bases. After removal of 5 bases from V and 5 bases from J, the junction contained 12 bases not matched to a gene. The CDR3 runs to 15 residues. Germline V gene data show CDR1 as SGHTA and CDR2 as FQGTGA.

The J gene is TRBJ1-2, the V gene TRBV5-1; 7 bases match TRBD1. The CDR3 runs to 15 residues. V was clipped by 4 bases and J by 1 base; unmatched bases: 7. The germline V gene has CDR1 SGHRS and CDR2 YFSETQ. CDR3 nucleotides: TGCGCCAGCAGCGGTTCCCAGGGGGGTAACTATGGCTACACCTTC. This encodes CASSGSQGGNYGYTF.